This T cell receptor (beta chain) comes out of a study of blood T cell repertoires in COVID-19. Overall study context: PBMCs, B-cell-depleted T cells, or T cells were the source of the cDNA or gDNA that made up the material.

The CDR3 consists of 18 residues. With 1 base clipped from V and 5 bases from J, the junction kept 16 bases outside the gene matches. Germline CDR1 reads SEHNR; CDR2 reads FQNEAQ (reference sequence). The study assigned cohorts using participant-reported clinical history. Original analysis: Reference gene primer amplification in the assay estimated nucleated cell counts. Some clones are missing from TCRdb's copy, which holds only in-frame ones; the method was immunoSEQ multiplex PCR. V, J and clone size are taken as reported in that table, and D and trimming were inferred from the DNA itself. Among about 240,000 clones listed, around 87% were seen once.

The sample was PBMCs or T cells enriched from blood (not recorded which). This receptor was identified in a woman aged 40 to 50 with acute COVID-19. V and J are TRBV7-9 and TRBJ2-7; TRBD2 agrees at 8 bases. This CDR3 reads CASSLGSGSSLFWDEQYF. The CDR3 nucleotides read TGTGCCAGCAGCTTAGGGAGCGGGAGTTCCCTTTTTTGGGACGAGCAGTACTTC. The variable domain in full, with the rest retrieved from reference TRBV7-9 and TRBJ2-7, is DTGVSQNPRHKITKRGQNVTFRCDPISEHNRLYWYRQTLGQGPEFLTYFQNEAQLEKSRLLSDRFSAERPKGSFSTLEIQRTEQGDSAMYLCASSLGSGSSLFWDEQYFGPGTRLTVT.